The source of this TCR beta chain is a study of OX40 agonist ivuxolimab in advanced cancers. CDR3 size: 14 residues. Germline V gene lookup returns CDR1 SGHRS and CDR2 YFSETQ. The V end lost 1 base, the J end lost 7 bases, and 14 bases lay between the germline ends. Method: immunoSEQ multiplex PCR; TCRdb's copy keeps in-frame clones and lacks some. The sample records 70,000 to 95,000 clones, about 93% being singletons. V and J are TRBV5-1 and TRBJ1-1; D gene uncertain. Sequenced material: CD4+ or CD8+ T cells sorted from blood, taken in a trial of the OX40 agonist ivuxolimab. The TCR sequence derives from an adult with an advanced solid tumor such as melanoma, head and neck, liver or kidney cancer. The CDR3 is CASSLHGRSNEAFF. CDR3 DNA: TGCGCCAGCAGCTTGCACGGTCGGAGCAATGAAGCTTTCTTT.